The 2 T cell receptor beta chains given below trace back to one sample, sequenced in a study of T cell repertoires and HLA-DP antigens. Their antigen targets remain unknown. Assay used: immunoSEQ multiplex PCR; TCRdb lists only in-frame clones, some missing. The sample lists roughly 73,000 clones, 80% occurring once. Sequencing was carried out using CD4+ T cells from PBMCs. All receptors derive from a man between 60 and 70 years old in good health and CMV-seronegative.

In this sample, this clone turned up once. V and J are TRBV5-6 and TRBJ2-1; a possible D gene is TRBD2 (6 bases). The germline V gene encodes CDR1 SGHDT and CDR2 YYEEEE. The CDR3 runs 16 residues. V gave up 4 bases and J gave up 3 bases, with 17 bases separating them. CDR3 protein: CASSPPGRGVYNEQFF. The CDR3 DNA follows: TGTGCCAGCAGCCCCCCTGGGCGGGGAGTCTACAATGAGCAGTTCTTC. Variable domain in full (rest from reference TRBV5-6 and TRBJ2-1): DAGVTQSPTHLIKTRGQQVTLRCSPKSGHDTVSWYQQALGQGPQFIFQYYEEEERQRGNFPDRFSGHQFPNYSSELNVNALLLGDSALYLCASSPPGRGVYNEQFFGPGTRLTVL.

The chain employs TRBV11-3 and TRBJ2-5; the D gene is possibly TRBD1 (6 bases). V shed 1 base and J shed 5 bases, with 14 bases lying between them. The length of the CDR3 is 15 residues. Germline values: CDR1 SGHNT, CDR2 YENEEA. CDR3 coding DNA: TGTGCCAGCAGCTTAGGAGGGACAACTTCGGAGACCCAGTACTTC. It yields the protein CASSLGGTTSETQYF. The whole variable domain, remainder taken from reference TRBV11-3 and TRBJ2-5, is EAGVVQSPRYKIIEKKQPVAFWCNPISGHNTLYWYLQNLGQGPELLIRYENEEAVDDSQLPKDRFSAERLKGVDSTLKIQPAELGDSAVYLCASSLGGTTSETQYFGPGTRLLVL.